This T cell receptor (beta chain) stems from a study of blood T cell repertoires in COVID-19. The overall study: From T cells, B-cell-depleted T cells, or PBMCs came the material, which was cDNA or gDNA.

In the original analysis: Amplified reference gene primers provided the basis for estimating nucleated cell counts. The table came from immunoSEQ multiplex PCR; TCRdb's copy has only in-frame clones and leaves some out. V, J and clone size reflect that table, while D and trimming were determined from the DNA. This sample has fewer than 90,000 clones, with approximately 80% found just once. The V gene end was trimmed by 5 bases and the J gene end by 6 bases; junction bases not matched to a gene: 8. Germline V gene lookup returns CDR1 SGHTA and CDR2 FQGNSA. The CDR3 loop spans 15 amino acids. The clonotype originates from a man in his fifties or sixties with acute or convalescent COVID-19. Sequencing used peripheral blood. This sequence joins TRBV7-2 and TRBJ2-7; TRBD2 matches 12 bases. In nucleotides, the CDR3 is TGTGCCAGCAGCGGCACTAGCGGGGGGATAGGCGAGCAGTACTTC. Encoded protein: CASSGTSGGIGEQYF.